The 7 T cell receptor beta chains presented below share a single source sample, sequenced in a study of OX40 agonist ivuxolimab in advanced cancers. Method: immunoSEQ multiplex PCR; TCRdb's copy keeps in-frame clones and lacks some. The repertoire consists of tens of thousands of clones, with approximately 85% occurring once and the leading ten covering more than 9.5%. Sample: CD4+ or CD8+ T cells sorted from blood, taken in a trial of the OX40 agonist ivuxolimab. Source of these receptors: an adult with an advanced solid tumor such as melanoma, head and neck, liver or kidney cancer.

The rearrangement joins TRBV21-1 to TRBJ2-7. TRBV21-1 is a pseudogene locus. The CDR3 has 14 amino acids. In DNA form, the CDR3 reads TGTGCCAGCAGACCGATTCTGCTCTCCTACGAGCAGTACGTC. Amino acid sequence: CASRPILLSYEQYV.

This sequence joins TRBV4-1 and TRBJ2-3, with TRBD2 matching over 9 bases. The CDR3 has 14 amino acids. CDR1 and CDR2 from the germline V gene are MGHRA and YSYEKL. Germline trimming cut 4 bases from V and 1 base from J; bases unmatched to any gene: 0. CDR3 nucleotides: TGCGCCAGCAGCCGGACTAGCGGCACAGATACGCAGTATTTT. It is translated as CASSRTSGTDTQYF.

The V and J genes are TRBV9 and TRBJ2-1; the match to TRBD1 covers 7 bases. After removal of 0 bases from V and 1 base from J, the junction contained 7 bases not matched to a gene. CDR1 SGDLS and CDR2 YYNGEE come from the germline V gene. The CDR3 sequence is 17 residues long. The CDR3 sequence is CASSVVEGGGSYNEQFF. In DNA form, the CDR3 reads TGTGCCAGCAGCGTAGTAGAAGGGGGCGGTTCCTACAATGAGCAGTTCTTC. Looking up the rest from reference TRBV9 and TRBJ2-1 gives the full variable domain: DSGVTQTPKHLITATGQRVTLRCSPRSGDLSVYWYQQSLDQGLQFLIQYYNGEERAKGNILERFSAQQFPDLHSELNLSSLELGDSALYFCASSVVEGGGSYNEQFFGPGTRLTVL.

The chain employs TRBV27 and TRBJ2-2; maybe TRBD1 (5 bases). Germline lookup yields CDR1 MNHEY and CDR2 SMNVEV (reference sequence). Trimming left V 6 bases short and J 7 bases short, with 9 bases between. This CDR3 is built from 12 residues. DNA of the CDR3: TGTGCCAGCAGAGGGGCGTTCGGGGAGCTGTTTTTT. This codes for CASRGAFGELFF.

The table lists this clone with a few counts. This sequence joins TRBV4-1 and TRBJ1-5; no definite D call. V was trimmed by 1 base and J by 5 bases, leaving 18 bases between them. This CDR3 spans 17 amino acids. Germline V gene data show CDR1 as MGHRA and CDR2 as YSYEKL. The CDR3 DNA sequence: TGCGCCAGCAGCCAAGCGACGTCAGTTCTCGACCATCAGCCCCAGCATTTT. Translated: CASSQATSVLDHQPQHF.

This rearrangement joins TRBV28 to TRBJ2-1, with D tentatively TRBD1 or TRBD2 (5 bases each). This CDR3 region has 14 residues. The germline gives CDR1 MDHEN, CDR2 SYDVKM. V lost 3 bases to trimming and J lost 13 bases, with 19 bases between them. The CDR3 is CASSFLVESGPQFF. As DNA, the CDR3 is TGTGCCAGCAGTTTTTTGGTGGAGTCGGGGCCTCAGTTCTTC.

In its sample, this clone is medium-sized. The V call is TRBV6-1, the J call TRBJ2-7; a possible D gene is TRBD2 (6 bases). Germline CDR1 and CDR2: MNHNS and SASEGT. This CDR3 has 13 amino acids. V lost 2 bases, J lost 4 bases, and 9 bases lay in between. The CDR3 reads CASSEYGGYEQYV. The CDR3 DNA sequence: TGTGCCAGCAGTGAATACGGGGGATACGAGCAGTACGTC.